The 29 T cell receptor beta chains below come from one sample, sequenced in a study of tumor-infiltrating lymphocytes in oesophageal squamous cell carcinoma. From the PCR reads, TCRdb called clonotypes with MiXCR, one entry per CDR3 protein. Among 15,000 to 20,000 distinct CDR3 sequences listed, about 46% were seen once. Sequenced input: normal esophageal tissue next to the tumor. The receptors were gathered from a female donor with esophageal squamous cell carcinoma.

The V call is TRBV7-6, the J call TRBJ2-1, with a possible D match to TRBD1 (7 bases). Germline-derived CDR1 and CDR2 are SGHVS and FNYEAQ. The CDR3 runs 16 residues. V dropped 0 bases and J dropped 4 bases, with 13 bases sitting between them. The CDR3 DNA reads as TGTGCCAGCAGCTTAGCGCAGGGGGGTGAATACAATGAGCAGTTCTTC. This translates into CASSLAQGGEYNEQFF.

As to this clonotype: A read error may explain this, as a much larger clone is one base away. The chain employs TRBV6-1 and TRBJ2-7; 7 nucleotides line up with TRBD1. Looked up from germline, CDR1 is MNHNS and CDR2 is SASEGT. V gave up 8 bases and J gave up 7 bases; unmatched junction bases: 14. The CDR3 length is 14 residues. CDR3 sequence: CASSTGSSYNEQYF. The CDR3 nucleotides read TGTGCCAGCTCGACAGGGAGCTCCTACAATGAGCAGTACTTC.

This clonotype appeared many times. The chain employs TRBV4-1 and TRBJ2-7; no definite D call. V shed 1 base and J shed 3 bases, with 7 bases lying between them. The CDR3 consists of 13 residues. From germline, CDR1 is MGHRA and CDR2 YSYEKL. As DNA, the CDR3 is TGCGCCAGCAGCCAAGTCGACCTCTACGAGCAGTACTTC. Translation gives CASSQVDLYEQYF.

This clonotype was seen only a few times. The V gene is TRBV28, the J gene TRBJ2-6; D is unresolved. Germline assignment: CDR1 MDHEN and CDR2 SYDVKM. This CDR3 comprises 15 residues. Trimming stripped 4 bases from V and 2 bases from J, with 9 bases between. The CDR3, as DNA: TGTGCCAGCAGTTCAACAAAGCCTGGGGCCAACGTCCTGACTTTC. This gives the protein CASSSTKPGANVLTF.

The V call is TRBV6-1, the J call TRBJ2-1, with 8 nucleotides matching TRBD2. The J call may be in error: the DNA end matches TRBJ2-7 better. The CDR3 loop spans 13 amino acids. CDR1 and CDR2 from the germline V gene are MNHNS and SASEGT. CDR3 nucleotide sequence: TGTGCCAGCAGTGACGGACTAGCACCGCGGCAGTACTTC. This translates into CASSDGLAPRQYF.

Ten or more counts support this clonotype. The genes are TRBV6-1 and TRBJ2-5; D is ambiguous. The CDR3 is 13 amino acids. Trimming removed 5 bases at V and 5 bases at J, with 12 bases between. CDR1 and CDR2 (germline): MNHNS, SASEGT. Here the CDR3 reads CASSHHKGETQYF. The CDR3 DNA follows: TGTGCCAGCAGTCACCACAAAGGCGAGACCCAGTACTTC.

The J gene is TRBJ2-3, the V gene TRBV7-2; D call uncertain. The J call may be mistaken, given a closer DNA end match to TRBJ2-7. Germline CDR1 is SGHTA and CDR2 is FQGNSA. CDR3 length: 16 residues. The CDR3 sequence is CASSADPLISPYEQYF. The CDR3 nucleotides read TGTGCCAGCAGCGCGGACCCTCTCATATCCCCCTACGAGCAGTACTTC.

On this clonotype itself: A junction end diverges from the germline sequence, so it may reflect a read error. The rearrangement uses TRBV7-2 and TRBJ2-1, with D perhaps being TRBD1 or TRBD2 (5 bases each). Germline V lookup: CDR1 SGHTA, CDR2 FQGNSA. This CDR3 region has 16 residues. The CDR3 is CASSRKAGTENSPLHF. CDR3 coding DNA: TGTGCCAGCAGCCGTAAAGCCGGGACCGAAAATTCACCCCTCCACTTC.

A word on this clonotype: The conserved phenylalanine or tryptophan is not found at the CDR3 terminus, so this likely reflects a read error. Because the CDR3's place on the DNA is in doubt, the DNA is left out and the CDR3 is given as listed by TCRdb. The chain uses TRBV7-3 and TRBJ2-5; no DNA check was done on the table's D call, TRBD1. The length of the CDR3 is 15 amino acids, counting both ends. Per the germline V gene, CDR1 is SGHTA and CDR2 is FQGTGA. The CDR3 reads CASSLTAGNEQYFGA.

V is TRBV7-2 and J is TRBJ2-7; no reliable D call. CDR1 SGHTA and CDR2 FQGNSA come from the germline V gene. The CDR3 has 13 residues. Trimming removed 1 base from V and 5 bases from J, with 9 bases in between. CDR3 DNA: TGTGCCAGCAGCTTAGTATGGGTCCACGAGCAGTACTTC. Its protein product is CASSLVWVHEQYF. Variable domain in full (rest from reference TRBV7-2 and TRBJ2-7): GAGVSQSPSNKVTEKGKDVELRCDPISGHTALYWYRQSLGQGLEFLIYFQGNSAPDKSGLPSDRFSAERTGGSVSTLTIQRTQQEDSAVYLCASSLVWVHEQYFGPGTRLTVT.

This clonotype was counted only a few times. This sequence joins TRBV6-2 or TRBV6-3 and TRBJ2-5, with D possibly called TRBD1 or TRBD2 (5 bases each). Matching the DNA end better, TRBJ2-7 makes the J call doubtful. From germline, CDR1 is MNHEY and CDR2 SVGEGT. This CDR3 region has 15 residues. In DNA, the CDR3 is TGTGCCAGCAGTCACACCGGGACGGTAACCTACGAGCAGTACTTC. It is translated as CASSHTGTVTYEQYF.

This clonotype was recorded many times. The chain uses TRBV19 and TRBJ1-1; tentative D call: TRBD1 (5 bases). The CDR3 has 15 residues. Germline loops: CDR1 LNHDA, CDR2 SQIVND (reference sequence). V lost 5 bases, J lost 3 bases, and 16 bases lay in between. DNA for the CDR3: TGTGCCAGTAGTGTCTTCCCAGGGCTGGACACTGAAGCTTTCTTT. Protein product: CASSVFPGLDTEAFF.

The V and J genes are TRBV28 and TRBJ2-7; D is unclear. The assigned J gene may be wrong: the sequence end matches TRBJ2-5 better. The CDR3 has 12 amino acids. CDR1 and CDR2 from the germline V gene are MDHEN and SYDVKM. The CDR3 nucleotides are TGTGCCAGCAGTTTTCCCCAAGAGACCCAGTACTTC. Translation: CASSFPQETQYF.

The chain's CDR3 is CASSLGLTGKAYEQYF. DNA of the CDR3: TGTGCCAGCAGCTTAGGTCTTACAGGGAAAGCCTACGAGCAGTACTTC. The chain is built from TRBV11-2 and TRBJ2-1, with D perhaps matching TRBD1 (6 bases). The J call may be incorrect, as the DNA end agrees better with TRBJ2-7. The CDR3 is 16 residues long. CDR1 is SGHAT, CDR2 FQNNGV, per germline.

J is TRBJ2-6 and V is TRBV25-1; no reliable D call. Germline values: CDR1 MGHDK, CDR2 SYGVNS. This CDR3 has 16 amino acids. The V gene lost 6 bases and the J gene lost 3 bases, with 15 bases spanning the gap. The DNA of the CDR3 is TGTGCCAGCAGACCCCCCAGTGCGGATGGGGCCAACGTCCTGACTTTC. Translating gives CASRPPSADGANVLTF. Full variable domain (rest looked up from reference TRBV25-1 and TRBJ2-6): EADIYQTPRYLVIGTGKKITLECSQTMGHDKMYWYQQDPGMELHLIHYSYGVNSTEKGDLSSESTVSRIRTEHFPLTLESARPSHTSQYLCASRPPSADGANVLTFGAGSRLTVL.

In its sample, this clonotype was seen a few times. The CDR3 does not end in the conserved phenylalanine or tryptophan, so this is likely a read error. No DNA is shown, since the ends of the CDR3 on it are uncertain; the CDR3 is the one TCRdb lists. The chain uses TRBV7-2 and TRBJ1-6. A total of 10 residues make up the CDR3, ends included. Germline CDR1 reads SGHTA; CDR2 reads FQGNSA. The CDR3 spells CASSLHRTSG.

This chain uses TRBV7-2 with TRBJ2-1; the D gene could be TRBD1 or TRBD2 (6 bases each). Germline V gene sequence: CDR1 SGHTA, CDR2 FQGNSA. The CDR3 sequence is 16 residues long. V lost 2 bases and J 1 base, leaving 12 bases between the germline ends. The CDR3 is CASSLNAGTSYNEQFF. CDR3 nucleotide sequence: TGTGCCAGCAGCTTAAACGCGGGGACATCCTACAATGAGCAGTTCTTC.

The chain carries TRBV6-1 and TRBJ2-5; no firm D call. V was trimmed by 5 bases and J by 4 bases, leaving 2 bases between them. The V gene's germline CDR1 is MNHNS and CDR2 SASEGT. The CDR3 sequence is 10 residues long. CDR3 coding DNA: TGTGCCAGCAGTTCAGAGACCCAGTACTTC. Its translation is CASSSETQYF.

This clonotype was recorded many times. V usage is TRBV11-3 and J usage is TRBJ2-3; 9 bases map to TRBD1. V shed 5 bases and J 2 bases; nucleotides not matched to a gene: 8. This CDR3 is 16 amino acids long. CDR1 is SGHNT, CDR2 YENEEA, per germline. Here the CDR3 reads CASSPRTGVTTDTQYF. CDR3 bases: TGTGCCAGCAGCCCCCGGACAGGGGTGACCACAGATACGCAGTATTTT.

In regard to this clonotype: A much more abundant neighbour one base away suggests this may be a read error. The V call is TRBV11-2, the J call TRBJ2-7; 11 positions match TRBD2. This CDR3 spans 15 amino acids. V shed 5 bases and J 7 bases; nucleotides not matched to a gene: 10. Looked up from germline, CDR1 is SGHAT and CDR2 is FQNNGV. The CDR3 sequence: CASSLGTSGYNEQYF. The CDR3 bases are TGTGCCAGCAGCCTGGGGACTAGCGGTTACAATGAGCAGTACTTC.

DNA for the CDR3: TGTGCCAGCAGCTTAGCGGGCAGGGGAACTGAAGCTTTCTTT. Its translation: CASSLAGRGTEAFF. The rearrangement joins TRBV7-9 to TRBJ1-1; D may be TRBD1 (6 bases). CDR3 length: 14 amino acids. CDR1 and CDR2 from the germline V gene are SEHNR and FQNEAQ (reference sequence). V lost 0 bases, J lost 5 bases, and 10 bases lay in between.

This clonotype occurred many times. The chain has TRBV5-5 and TRBJ2-2; possible D gene TRBD1, 6 bases. The V and J ends lost 7 bases and 6 bases respectively, with 13 bases between them. CDR3 size: 13 residues. CDR1 and CDR2 from the germline V gene are SGHKS and YYEKEE (reference sequence). In DNA form, the CDR3 reads TGTGCCAGCTCGGACAGCCCCGCCGGGGAGCTGTTTTTT. Protein: CASSDSPAGELFF.

There are many counts of this clonotype. The CDR3 DNA sequence: TGTGCCAGCAGAGTCGGGGGCGGGGGGAACACTGAAGCTTTCTTT. Translated: CASRVGGGGNTEAFF. The chain is built from TRBV11-2 and TRBJ1-1; tentative D call: TRBD1 (6 bases). The ends were cut back, 6 bases at V and 1 base at J, with 15 bases in the middle. Germline V CDR1 and CDR2: SGHAT, FQNNGV. The length of the CDR3 is 15 residues.

This chain uses TRBV11-2 with TRBJ2-4; D remains ambiguous. V was shortened by 4 bases and J by 13 bases, with 11 bases between the two germline ends. The germline V gene encodes CDR1 SGHAT and CDR2 FQNNGV. The CDR3 consists of 11 residues. The CDR3 is CASSSGFSQYF. The CDR3, as DNA: TGTGCCAGCAGCTCCGGTTTTTCCCAGTACTTC.

The chain recombines TRBV7-6 with TRBJ2-2; no clear D. CDR3 size: 15 residues. V gave up 1 base and J gave up 1 base, with 7 bases separating them. CDR1 is SGHVS and CDR2 is FNYEAQ in the germline V gene. CDR3 sequence: CASSLVAVNTGELFF. The CDR3 DNA sequence: TGTGCCAGCAGCTTAGTTGCGGTGAACACCGGGGAGCTGTTTTTT.

This clonotype was picked up a small number of times. The DNA of the CDR3 is TGTGCCAGTAGTATAGATCTTCATGGGGGATCTGGAAACACCATATATTTT. This translates into CASSIDLHGGSGNTIYF. The genes are TRBV19 and TRBJ1-3; tentatively, D is TRBD1 (5 bases). From germline, CDR1 is LNHDA and CDR2 SQIVND (reference sequence). The V end was cut by 0 bases, the J end by 1 base, with 13 bases between. The CDR3 totals 17 residues. The variable domain in full, completed from reference TRBV19 and TRBJ1-3, reads DGGITQSPKYLFRKEGQNVTLSCEQNLNHDAMYWYRQDPGQGLRLIYYSQIVNDFQKGDIAEGYSVSREKKESFPLTVTSAQKNPTAFYLCASSIDLHGGSGNTIYFGEGSWLTVV.

The V gene is TRBV12-3 or TRBV12-4, the J gene TRBJ2-7; no definite D call. The end of the DNA aligns better with TRBJ2-1, so the J call may be wrong. The CDR3 loop spans 13 amino acids. CDR3 loop: CASSPSETHEQFF. For the CDR3, the DNA is TGTGCCAGCTCCCCAAGCGAAACGCATGAGCAGTTCTTC.

This clonotype has only a few counts. The V gene is TRBV12-3 or TRBV12-4, the J gene TRBJ2-7; D uncertain. With the DNA end fitting TRBJ1-2 better, the J assignment may be wrong. This CDR3 has 13 amino acids. For the CDR3, the DNA is TGTGCCAGCAGTTTCGGTCGTCACTATGGCTACACCTTC. Translating gives CASSFGRHYGYTF.

This chain connects TRBV9 to TRBJ1-1; TRBD1 is a possible D gene (6 bases). CDR1 is SGDLS, CDR2 YYNGEE, per germline. This CDR3 region has 13 residues. Trimming removed 7 bases from V and 4 bases from J, with 14 bases in between. CDR3 amino acids: CASSRGDGTEAFF. DNA of the CDR3: TGTGCCAGCTCCAGGGGAGACGGCACTGAAGCTTTCTTT.